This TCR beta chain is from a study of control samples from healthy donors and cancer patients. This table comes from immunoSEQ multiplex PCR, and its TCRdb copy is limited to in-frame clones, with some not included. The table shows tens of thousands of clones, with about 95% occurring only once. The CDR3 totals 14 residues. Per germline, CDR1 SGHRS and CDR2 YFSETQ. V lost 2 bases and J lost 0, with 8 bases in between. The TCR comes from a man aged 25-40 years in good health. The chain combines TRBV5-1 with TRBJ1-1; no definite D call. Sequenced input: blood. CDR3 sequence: CASSLSRLNTEAFF. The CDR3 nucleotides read TGCGCCAGCAGCTTATCCCGGTTGAACACTGAAGCTTTCTTT.